This T cell receptor (beta chain) was captured in a study of blood T cell repertoires in COVID-19. The CDR3 has 15 residues. V was pared by 2 bases and J by 7 bases, with 4 bases of the junction left unmatched. Germline CDR1 SGHVS, CDR2 FQNEAQ. Assay: immunoSEQ multiplex PCR; the TCRdb copy retains only in-frame clones and omits some. In the table there are fewer than 200,000 clones, roughly 80% of which are singletons. This clone was seen a handful of times. The chain is built from TRBV7-8 and TRBJ2-1, with TRBD2 identical over 11 bases. The sequence came from a woman of 80 years or more with COVID-19, enrolled during active disease. Sample: peripheral blood. CDR3 nucleotides: TGTGCCAGCAGCTTAACTAGCGGGAGAGAAAATGAGCAGTTCTTC. It yields the protein CASSLTSGRENEQFF.